This TCR beta chain was observed in a study of T cells after yellow fever vaccination. Study overall: Fractions containing few cells were prepared with SMART-Seq v4 Ultra Low Input.

The germline CDR1 and CDR2 sequences are SEHNR and FQNEAQ (reference sequence). The CDR3 is 15 amino acids. The ends were cut back, 0 bases at V and 4 bases at J, with 13 bases in the middle. This clonotype appeared many times. It was through 5'RACE template switching that TCR cDNA was made, with a universal primer site and UMIs added. TCRdb used MiXCR to reprocess the 5' RACE reads, holding one entry per CDR3 protein. The profile shows about 49,000 distinct CDR3 sequences, 7% to 8.5% of them singletons. V gene TRBV7-9 combines with J gene TRBJ2-7; D remains ambiguous. The sample in question was CD8+ T cells sorted from PBMCs, obtained roughly 15 days after the first yellow fever vaccination. The TCR sequence derives from a man aged 18 to 30 who received the YFV17D yellow fever vaccine. This chain's CDR3 is CASSLALGGRYEQYV. CDR3 coding DNA: TGTGCCAGCAGCTTAGCGCTGGGTGGGCGGTACGAGCAGTACGTC.